This T cell receptor beta chain was sequenced in a study of blood T cell repertoires in COVID-19. Looking at the study overall: There were acute and convalescent COVID-19 samples, and they came from the United States, Italy and Spain. Sources were T cells, B-cell-depleted T cells, or PBMCs; the material itself was cDNA or gDNA.

As processed by the authors: Using reference gene primer amplification, nucleated cell counts were estimated. Assay used: immunoSEQ multiplex PCR; TCRdb lists only in-frame clones, some missing. D and trimming come from the DNA, and the V and J calls and clone size come from that table. Here the sample spans 390,000 or so clones, about 90% being singletons. Patients at the Seattle site were enrolled during active infection and followed longitudinally. This CDR3 contains 17 residues. Trimming took off 4 bases at V and 0 bases at J, with 17 bases between the two ends. Germline lookup yields CDR1 SGHRS and CDR2 YFSETQ.

The specimen sequenced was peripheral blood. The sequence was obtained from a woman in her twenties or thirties with COVID-19, enrolled during active disease. The V and J genes are TRBV5-1 and TRBJ2-1; tentatively, D is TRBD1 (6 bases). The CDR3 DNA sequence: TGCGCCAGCAGCCGTACCGCAGGGGTAAGCTCCTACAATGAGCAGTTCTTC. Translation gives CASSRTAGVSSYNEQFF.